The 25 T cell receptor beta chains below were found in one sample sequenced in a study of blood T cell repertoires in COVID-19. The table came from immunoSEQ multiplex PCR; TCRdb's copy has only in-frame clones and leaves some out. The sample holds some 200,000 clones, about 82% seen once. Sample: peripheral blood. Receptor source: an older woman with COVID-19, enrolled during active disease.

This clone was detected once. The V and J genes are TRBV7-2 and TRBJ2-5; 10 positions agree with TRBD2. CDR1 is SGHTA and CDR2 is FQGNSA in the germline V gene. This CDR3 is built from 15 residues. After removal of 5 bases from V and 4 bases from J, the junction contained 7 bases not matched to a gene. The CDR3 coding sequence is TGTGCCAGCAGCAAAGAGCGGGGGGGTGCAGAGACCCAGTACTTC. Its protein is CASSKERGGAETQYF.

The chain carries TRBV5-1 and TRBJ2-3; D possibly corresponds to TRBD1 (6 bases). Germline values: CDR1 SGHRS, CDR2 YFSETQ. The CDR3 extends over 15 amino acids. Trimming removed 1 base at V and 2 bases at J, with 11 bases between. CDR3 region: CASSLSGANTDTQYF. The DNA of the CDR3 is TGCGCCAGCAGCTTGTCAGGGGCTAACACAGATACGCAGTATTTT. Filled out from reference TRBV5-1 and TRBJ2-3, the complete variable domain reads KAGVTQTPRYLIKTRGQQVTLSCSPISGHRSVSWYQQTPGQGLQFLFEYFSETQRNKGNFPGRFSGRQFSNSRSEMNVSTLELGDSALYLCASSLSGANTDTQYFGPGTRLTVL.

This clone was observed a few times. The CDR3 loop is CASSPWDSLGNTIYF. CDR3 DNA sequence: TGTGCCAGCAGCCCTTGGGACAGCCTTGGAAACACCATATATTTT. This sequence joins TRBV11-2 and TRBJ1-3, with 7 bases lining up with TRBD1. The V segment lost 5 bases and the J segment 3 bases; nucleotides outside the gene matches: 7. Germline CDR1 and CDR2: SGHAT and FQNNGV. The CDR3 spans 15 residues.

This clone was seen a single time. The V and J genes are TRBV7-2 and TRBJ2-1, with D possibly matching TRBD1 (6 bases). Germline V CDR1 and CDR2: SGHTA, FQGNSA. The V end lost 2 bases, the J end lost 8 bases, and 10 bases lay between the germline ends. CDR3 size: 13 residues. The CDR3 bases are TGTGCCAGCAGCTTACGAGGGGGTCATGAGCAGTTCTTC. Amino acid sequence: CASSLRGGHEQFF.

The chain is built from TRBV2 and TRBJ2-1; 10 bases line up with TRBD2. The CDR3 contains 16 residues. Germline assignment: CDR1 SNHLY and CDR2 FYNNEI. The V gene end was trimmed by 4 bases and the J gene end by 2 bases; junction bases not matched to a gene: 5. CDR3 in DNA: TGTGCCAGCAGTGCAGCGGGAGGGCCCCCCTACAATGAGCAGTTCTTC. Translating it yields CASSAAGGPPYNEQFF.

The rearrangement links TRBV7-2 to TRBJ2-7; no firm D call. V lost 1 base, J lost 0 bases, and 7 bases lay in between. CDR1 SGHTA and CDR2 FQGNSA come from the germline V gene. CDR3 length: 14 residues. The CDR3 DNA sequence: TGTGCCAGCAGCTTAGTTTACAGCTCCTACGAGCAGTACTTC. This translates into CASSLVYSSYEQYF.

The sample holds one count of this clone. The chain employs TRBV29-1 and TRBJ2-3; a possible D gene is TRBD2 (5 bases). Germline values: CDR1 SQVTM, CDR2 ANQGSEA. Trimming stripped 4 bases from V and 3 bases from J, with 11 bases between. CDR3 length: 13 amino acids. The CDR3 DNA is TGCAGCGTTGCGCCAGAGGGTACAGATACGCAGTATTTT. Translation gives CSVAPEGTDTQYF.

This chain links TRBV19 with TRBJ1-2; D gene unclear. Between the trimmed V and J ends, which lost 5 bases and 3 bases, there was a span of 10 bases. The CDR3 is made up of 13 amino acids. Germline V gene data show CDR1 as LNHDA and CDR2 as SQIVND (reference sequence). The CDR3: CASSAQTHYGYTF. CDR3 sequence (DNA): TGTGCCAGTAGTGCCCAGACACACTATGGCTACACCTTC.

The CDR3 DNA sequence: TGTGCCAGCAGCCAAGAAGGGGGGAGGGACTACCAACGCCACGAGCAGTACTTC. As protein: CASSQEGGRDYQRHEQYF. This rearrangement joins TRBV4-2 to TRBJ2-7, with a tentative D call TRBD2 (7 bases). Trimming stripped 0 bases from V and 5 bases from J, with 23 bases between. CDR1 and CDR2 from the germline V gene are LGHNA and YNFKEQ. The CDR3 consists of 18 residues.

The gene calls are TRBV7-2 and TRBJ1-4; TRBD1 is a possible D gene (5 bases). In germline, CDR1 is SGHTA, CDR2 FQGNSA. Trimming took 4 bases from V and 7 from J, leaving 13 bases between them. The length of the CDR3 is 14 residues. The CDR3 region is CASSSPAGGEKLFF. The CDR3 DNA is TGTGCCAGCAGCTCACCGGCCGGGGGTGAAAAACTGTTTTTT. Full variable domain (remainder filled in from reference TRBV7-2 and TRBJ1-4): GAGVSQSPSNKVTEKGKDVELRCDPISGHTALYWYRQSLGQGLEFLIYFQGNSAPDKSGLPSDRFSAERTGGSVSTLTIQRTQQEDSAVYLCASSSPAGGEKLFFGSGTQLSVL.

V gene TRBV10-3 combines with J gene TRBJ1-6, with a possible D match to TRBD1 (6 bases). Deletions cut 4 bases from V and 7 bases from J, with 11 bases between. Per the germline V gene, CDR1 is ENHRY and CDR2 is SYGVKD. CDR3 length: 14 residues. CDR3 DNA: TGTGCCATCAGTGTACAGGGAGGGAATTCACCCCTCCACTTT. This encodes CAISVQGGNSPLHF.

The chain carries TRBV11-3 and TRBJ1-2; TRBD1 might be the D (6 bases). Germline CDR1 SGHNT, CDR2 YENEEA. This CDR3 is built from 16 residues. Trimming removed 5 bases at V and 5 bases at J, with 21 bases between. DNA of the CDR3: TGTGCCAGCAGCCTACCAGGGCAGGGGATTGTGTATGGCTACACCTTC. It is translated as CASSLPGQGIVYGYTF.

The chain is built from TRBV24-1 and TRBJ2-1; a weak D match, TRBD1 (7 bases). Per germline, CDR1 KGHDR and CDR2 SFDVKD. Between the trimmed V and J ends, which lost 6 bases and 4 bases, there was a span of 21 bases. This CDR3 has 17 residues. The CDR3 DNA follows: TGTGCCACCAGTCCTACAGGGGCCGGGGGTATATACAATGAGCAGTTCTTC. Translated: CATSPTGAGGIYNEQFF.

The V gene is TRBV18, the J gene TRBJ1-2, with 7 bases identical to TRBD1. Germline V lookup: CDR1 KGHSH, CDR2 LQKENI. With V trimmed by 6 bases and J by 8 bases, 18 bases remained unmatched. The CDR3 covers 16 residues. The CDR3 nucleotides are TGTGCCAGCTCGGAAAAAGCAGGGGGTCCCCGGAGGGGCTACACCTTC. Its protein product is CASSEKAGGPRRGYTF.

J is TRBJ1-2 and V is TRBV5-8; 7 bases agree with TRBD1. Germline V gene sequence: CDR1 SGHTS, CDR2 YDEGEE. This CDR3 is built from 14 residues. The V and J ends lost 4 bases and 2 bases, in that order; junction bases with no gene match: 5. In DNA form, the CDR3 reads TGTGCCAGCAGCGCAGGGGGATCGAACTATGGCTACACCTTC. As protein: CASSAGGSNYGYTF.

The chain is built from TRBV5-4 and TRBJ2-5; TRBD2 matches 9 bases. The CDR3 runs to 16 residues. Germline V gives CDR1 SGHNT, CDR2 YYREEE (reference sequence). V dropped 2 bases and J dropped 4; count of bases not matched to a gene: 9. The CDR3 sequence is CASSFLAGGPSETQYF. For the CDR3, the DNA is TGTGCCAGCAGCTTCTTGGCGGGGGGGCCGTCAGAGACCCAGTACTTC. Based on the CDR3 plus reference TRBV5-4 and TRBJ2-5, the full variable domain is ETGVTQSPTHLIKTRGQQVTLRCSSQSGHNTVSWYQQALGQGPQFIFQYYREEENGRGNFPPRFSGLQFPNYSSELNVNALELDDSALYLCASSFLAGGPSETQYFGPGTRLLVL.

This clone was seen only a few times. This sequence joins TRBV10-3 and TRBJ2-5; 8 bases fit TRBD2. This CDR3 is 11 amino acids long. CDR1 is ENHRY and CDR2 is SYGVKD in the germline V gene. With V trimmed by 9 bases and J by 4 bases, 1 base remained unmatched. In DNA form, the CDR3 reads TGTGCCATTGGGACTAGAGAGACCCAGTACTTC. Translation gives CAIGTRETQYF.

The genes are TRBV6-5 and TRBJ1-1; 7 nucleotides align to TRBD1. CDR3 size: 14 residues. V trimming: 4 bases; J trimming: 9 bases; junction bases outside the gene matches: 11. Germline CDR1 reads MNHEY; CDR2 reads SVGAGI. In DNA form, the CDR3 reads TGTGCCAGCAGTTCCACAGGGGCCGTTATACAAGCTTTCTTT. Translated, it gives CASSSTGAVIQAFF.

The chain employs TRBV25-1 and TRBJ2-1; the D gene is possibly TRBD1 (6 bases). Germline CDR1 is MGHDK and CDR2 is SYGVNS. The V end lost 4 bases, the J end lost 5 bases, and 18 bases lay between the germline ends. There are 16 residues in the CDR3. DNA of the CDR3: TGTGCCAGCAGTGGATCATGGGGGCCCAAGAACAATGAGCAGTTCTTC. Its translation is CASSGSWGPKNNEQFF.

The V and J genes are TRBV4-3 and TRBJ2-1; D call uncertain. CDR3 length equals 15 residues. V was clipped by 4 bases and J by 4 bases, with 14 bases between them. The germline V gene encodes CDR1 LGHNA and CDR2 YSLEER. The CDR3 nucleotides are TGCGCCAGCAGCCGCCGCTATGAGGAATACAATGAGCAGTTCTTC. Its protein product is CASSRRYEEYNEQFF.

The chain has TRBV5-1 and TRBJ2-7, with D perhaps matching TRBD1 (6 bases). This CDR3 has 16 residues. The ends were cut back, 4 bases at V and 6 bases at J, with 23 bases in the middle. The germline CDR1 and CDR2 sequences are SGHRS and YFSETQ. CDR3 amino acids: CASSQTPGQGATEQYF. Written as DNA, the CDR3 is TGCGCCAGCAGCCAAACTCCGGGACAAGGGGCTACCGAGCAGTACTTC.

The chain combines TRBV7-2 with TRBJ1-5; TRBD1 might be the D (6 bases). Germline-derived CDR1 and CDR2 are SGHTA and FQGNSA. The CDR3 contains 19 residues. V lost 2 bases and J lost 1, with 21 bases in between. The CDR3 DNA follows: TGTGCCAGCAGCTTATTGGGCAGGGGCTCGCAAAGGAGCAATCAGCCCCAGCATTTT. The encoded protein is CASSLLGRGSQRSNQPQHF.

This clone was counted once. V and J are TRBV12-3 or TRBV12-4 and TRBJ2-5, with D possibly TRBD2 on 6 matching bases. V was cut by 0 bases and J by 5 bases, with 7 bases left in between. The CDR3 length is 13 residues. The CDR3 spells CASSLAGLETQYF. DNA for the CDR3: TGTGCCAGCAGTTTAGCGGGACTGGAGACCCAGTACTTC.

This sequence joins TRBV5-1 and TRBJ2-7; TRBD2 matches at 14 bases. The CDR3 sequence is 17 residues long. The germline CDR1 and CDR2 sequences are SGHRS and YFSETQ. Trimming removed 7 bases from V and 2 bases from J; junction bases left unmatched: 11. This CDR3 reads CASARTSGRLVTYEQYF. The CDR3 DNA reads TGCGCCAGCGCGAGGACTAGCGGGAGGCTGGTAACCTACGAGCAGTACTTC.

The chain joins TRBV9 to TRBJ1-4; TRBD1 matches at 7 bases. Germline V CDR1 and CDR2: SGDLS, YYNGEE. The CDR3 loop spans 14 amino acids. After removal of 4 bases from V and 8 bases from J, the junction contained 8 bases not matched to a gene. CDR3 amino acids: CASSPRPGGEKLFF. For the CDR3, the DNA is TGTGCCAGCAGCCCCCGCCCAGGGGGAGAAAAACTGTTTTTT.